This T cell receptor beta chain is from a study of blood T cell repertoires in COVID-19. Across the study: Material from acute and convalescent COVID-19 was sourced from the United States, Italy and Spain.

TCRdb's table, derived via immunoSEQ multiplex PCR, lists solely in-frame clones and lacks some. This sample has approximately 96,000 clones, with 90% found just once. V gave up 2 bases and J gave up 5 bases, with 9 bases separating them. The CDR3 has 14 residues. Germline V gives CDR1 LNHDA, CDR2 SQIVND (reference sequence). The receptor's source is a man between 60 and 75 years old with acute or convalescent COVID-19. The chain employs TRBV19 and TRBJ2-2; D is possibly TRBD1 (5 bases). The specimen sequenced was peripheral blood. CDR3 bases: TGTGCCAGTAGTATAAATAAGGGGACCGGGGAGCTGTTTTTT. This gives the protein CASSINKGTGELFF.